This T cell receptor beta chain came from a study of early T cells in non-severe SARS-CoV-2 infection. This clonotype showed up just a few times. Germline values: CDR1 KGHSH, CDR2 LQKENI. Trimming took 1 base from V and 2 from J, leaving 9 bases between them. This CDR3 contains 15 residues. TCRdb processed the 5' RACE reads anew with MiXCR; each CDR3 protein has one entry. The repertoire includes tens of thousands of distinct CDR3 sequences, about a tenth of them detected once, and 20% sits in the top ten. This TCR was recovered from an adult who was a healthcare worker with PCR-confirmed SARS-CoV-2 infection or an uninfected control (not recorded which). Material for sequencing was whole blood. The chain combines TRBV18 with TRBJ1-3; no firm D call. CDR3 loop: CASSPQGSPGNTIYF. The DNA for the CDR3 is TGTGCCAGCTCACCACAGGGTTCTCCTGGAAACACCATATATTTT.